This TCR beta chain was captured by sequencing in a study of cytomegalovirus exposure and HLA in healthy donors. Study-wide results and caveats: Researchers reported in a later analysis that a missense DCLRE1C variant was tied to TCR beta V- and J-gene trimming. It is likely that the observed cluster of highly shared sequence variants was a sequencing artifact. The sole available immune exposure information was CMV serostatus. Certain indistinguishable V segments, among them TRBV6-2 and TRBV6-3, were excluded.

PCR used 60 Vbeta primers and 13 Jbeta primers. Sequencing used immunoSEQ multiplex PCR; TCRdb keeps in-frame clones, though not all of them. The sample has some 130,000 clones; 79% are singletons. Turning to this clone: Its antigen is as yet unknown.

Germline CDR1 SNHLY, CDR2 FYNNEI. Trimming shortened V by 10 bases and J by 4 bases, and 14 bases separated the two germline ends. This CDR3 is built from 13 residues. The chain employs TRBV2 and TRBJ1-3; perhaps TRBD1 as D (5 bases). The receptor was isolated from a man in his forties in good health and CMV-seropositive. Sequencing used PBMCs. This CDR3 reads CATLTQGGNTIYF. In nucleotides, the CDR3 is TGTGCCACCCTCACCCAGGGAGGAAACACCATATATTTT.